This T cell receptor (beta chain) is drawn from a study of shared clonotypes between healthy human individuals (dated by TCRdb to the early 2020s). In the study overall: Two women and three men aged 18 to 49 years were included in the cohort. For each donor, three plates each were used for CD4 naive and CD4 memory, two plates were used for CD8 naive, and one plate was used for CD8 memory. To estimate repertoire size and how much clonotypes are shared between individuals, the study performed deep sequencing of blood TCR repertoires from roughly five healthy adults. Different laboratories and diverse techniques were used to prepare libraries and sequence TCR repertoires, to increase sequencing depth and limit assay-specific biases. Per donor, leukapheresis produced somewhere between about 0.8 and 9.5 billion PBMCs.

Sequences SGHDN (CDR1) and FVKESK (CDR2) are obtained from the germline V gene. The CDR3, cysteine through phenylalanine, is 17 amino acids long. The sequence is cut down to CDR3 DNA, 51 bases in frame from base 1. For this chain, trimming is 4 bases at the V end and 5 bases at the J end, and the number of junction bases without a gene match is 13. As to this clone: This receptor's antigen is unknown. No base qualities exist here, and no much larger clone lies one base off it.

The paper's findings and limits, for the study overall: Incomplete sequencing was indicated by rarefaction of sorted-subset datasets, despite the large sequencing depth. Sharing across a few donors was observed for about 5% of naive CD4, over 3% of naive CD8, around 2.5% of memory CD4, and approximately 0.41% of memory CD8 clonotypes. Sampling was restricted to blood, and TCR repertoires in tissues likely differ from the TCR repertoires found in blood. Compared with non-shared clonotypes, clonotypes shared by all four sorted-subset donors had higher generation probabilities. Pairwise subsampling led to the expectation that sequencing depth would affect the degree of clonotype sharing among donors. Because the study included a small number of donors, the genetic and exposure-history diversity represented was limited. Naive subsets generally had larger estimated clonotype richness than memory subsets did.

Using the deep immunoSEQ assay, multiplex PCR amplified TCR CDR3 regions from genomic DNA. Extracted genomic DNA from each cell subset was distributed evenly across all wells of several immunoSEQ 96-well plates, and each plate was treated as a replicate. Each replicate PCR for sorted subsets received roughly 0.2 ug genomic DNA, equal to some 32,000 T cell genomes. Purified libraries were quantified with a Qubit 3.0 fluorometer, sized on a Bioanalyzer 2100, and re-quantified with the KAPA Library Quantification kit. A separate single-read 150-cycle Illumina NextSeq 550 flow cell was used to sequence each immunoSEQ 96-well plate. Per the source publication's procedure: The immunoSEQ output contained only junctional sequences without quality scores, so filtering could not match that applied to full-length reads. Sequences were annotated with PyIR, a Python wrapper for IgBLAST v1.9, and V/J genes and CDR3 were assigned using IMGT germline references. Any read was removed if the V/J assignment was weak (E-value above 1e-6), the CDR3 was missing, or the read contained stop codons, out-of-frame junctions, or ambiguous translated residues. V3J clonotypes were defined as sequences sharing an identical inferred V gene, J gene, and CDR3 amino acid sequence. Percentage overlap between repertoires was calculated by dividing the number of shared unique clonotypes by the size of the smaller repertoire. RTK rarefaction, the Chao1 estimator, and Recon v2.1 estimates of unobserved clonotypes were used to assess repertoire richness. Generation probabilities were computed with OLGA for all TCRbeta clonotypes obtained by the gDNA method from several donors. Here the immuneACCESS table is served through TCRdb, limited to in-frame sequences with V and J called. Missing clones are a known gap in these copies; in checked studies unresolved V genes cover under half, and the rest lacks a known reason. V, J and clone size were drawn from that table, and D and trimming were deduced from the DNA. This sample is represented by fewer than 850,000 clones; approximately 96% of them were singletons. Of the sample, about 0.22% is held by the ten largest clones.

CD8 naive samples were CD45RO-negative cells positively selected for CCR7, giving a CD45RA+CCR7+ population that excluded TemRA cells. The donors were healthy, HIV-negative adults who had no recently reported acute infections or vaccinations. Only Caucasian adults living in Nashville, Tennessee, USA were represented among the donors. Blood was collected by leukapheresis, and PBMCs were isolated by Ficoll-Histopaque density gradient centrifugation and then cryopreserved in liquid nitrogen vapor phase. Purity and quantity of every magnetically sorted T cell population were checked by analytical flow cytometry. Each sorted fraction had its genomic DNA isolated and then quantified by UV absorbance on a Nanodrop 2000c.

Material for sequencing was naive CD8+ T cells sorted from blood. The sample's cell subset or site, from its label and the paper: CD45RA+CCR7+. The V gene is TRBV14 and the J gene is TRBJ2-3; 9 central nucleotides agree with TRBD2. This TCR was recovered from a man aged 30-40 years in good health. The CDR3 loop reads CASSPYPVAGVEDTQYF. Here is the DNA: TGTGCCAGCAGCCCGTATCCGGTAGCGGGAGTGGAAGATACGCAGTATTTT.